This T cell receptor (beta chain) was found in a study of blood T cells in healthy people across ages. Points from the study as a whole: Donor CMV status, an unknown factor, possibly confounded changes in expanded clonotypes.

The study recruited healthy Caucasian donors from Russia who were aged about 6 to 95. A minimum of 7 million PBMCs was isolated per sample. Alongside a J-beta primer mix, a sample-barcoded 5' primer served in a second PCR lasting roughly 7 to 12 cycles. Every cDNA was tagged by a template-switch adaptor with 12 random nucleotides. MiXCR, run by TCRdb on the 5' RACE reads, gives a single entry per CDR3 protein. The table shows around 2 million distinct CDR3 sequences, with around 42% occurring only once. Details on this clonotype: Its antigen is as yet unknown.

Germline V gene lookup returns CDR1 SGHTA and CDR2 FQGNSA. The trim removed 4 bases at V and 4 bases at J, leaving 6 bases unmatched. The CDR3 has 14 residues. This TCR was recovered from a human donor in good health. Input material: blood. This rearrangement joins TRBV7-2 to TRBJ2-5, with 7 nucleotides matching TRBD1. The CDR3 region is CASSSPGQRETQYF. The CDR3 DNA reads TGTGCCAGCAGCTCACCGGGACAGAGAGAGACCCAGTACTTC.